One sample yielded the 29 T cell receptor beta chains listed below, sequenced in a study of cytomegalovirus exposure and HLA in healthy donors. Primers for the PCR totalled 60 Vbeta and 13 Jbeta. The protocol was immunoSEQ multiplex PCR, while the TCRdb copy is restricted to in-frame clones and leaves out a portion. This table has 90,000 to 100,000 clones, around 66% appearing once. The sequencing input was PBMCs. These receptors all stem from a man between 25 and 39 years old in good health and CMV-seronegative.

The chain joins TRBV7-3 to TRBJ1-2; weak D call: TRBD1 (6 bases). Trimming cost V 5 bases and J 1 base, with 17 bases left between them. Germline V lookup: CDR1 SGHTA, CDR2 FQGTGA. The CDR3 spans 16 residues. For the CDR3, the DNA is TGTGCCAGCAGCCCTCTACCGACAGGAAATAACTATGGCTACACCTTC. Translating it yields CASSPLPTGNNYGYTF.

The CDR3 loop reads CASSGGSPYNEQFF. The CDR3 DNA is TGTGCCAGCAGTGGGGGGAGTCCCTACAATGAGCAGTTCTTC. This chain uses TRBV9 with TRBJ2-1; a possible D gene is TRBD2 (6 bases). The germline gives CDR1 SGDLS, CDR2 YYNGEE. V lost 5 bases and J lost 2, with 11 bases in between. This CDR3 is 14 amino acids long.

This clone was counted between two and nine times. The chain combines TRBV6-1 with TRBJ2-7, with D possibly matching TRBD2 (6 bases). CDR1 and CDR2 (germline): MNHNS, SASEGT. V was trimmed by 3 bases and J by 6 bases, leaving 18 bases between them. CDR3 size: 15 residues. In DNA, the CDR3 is TGTGCCAGCAGTGAGGCTTTCGGAGGAGGGGCCGAGCAGTACTTC. Translated, it gives CASSEAFGGGAEQYF.

The chain links TRBV7-9 to TRBJ1-1, with no clear D. V gave up 1 base and J gave up 7 bases, with 7 bases separating them. This CDR3 has 12 residues. The germline CDR1 and CDR2 sequences are SEHNR and FQNEAQ (reference sequence). The CDR3 DNA follows: TGTGCCAGCAGCTTAGTCCGTTATGAAGCTTTCTTT. It is translated as CASSLVRYEAFF.

This rearrangement joins TRBV5-4 to TRBJ1-5; D possibly corresponds to TRBD1 (6 bases). The CDR3 covers 13 residues. Per the germline V gene, CDR1 is SGHNT and CDR2 is YYREEE (reference sequence). Between the trimmed V and J ends, which lost 5 bases and 2 bases, there was a span of 8 bases. The CDR3 region is CASRGGRNQPQHF. In DNA, the CDR3 is TGTGCCAGCAGGGGGGGGCGCAATCAGCCCCAGCATTTT. Supplemented by reference TRBV5-4 and TRBJ1-5, the full variable domain reads ETGVTQSPTHLIKTRGQQVTLRCSSQSGHNTVSWYQQALGQGPQFIFQYYREEENGRGNFPPRFSGLQFPNYSSELNVNALELDDSALYLCASRGGRNQPQHFGDGTRLSIL.

V is TRBV11-2 and J is TRBJ2-5; 10 nucleotides align to TRBD1. The CDR3 is made up of 15 amino acids. Germline V gene data show CDR1 as SGHAT and CDR2 as FQNNGV. Losses at the gene ends were 5 bases for V and 1 base for J; bases not matched to a gene: 4. Here the CDR3 DNA reads TGTGCCAGCAGCCCCGGGACAGGGGCCCAAGAGACCCAGTACTTC. This codes for CASSPGTGAQETQYF. The whole variable domain, remainder taken from reference TRBV11-2 and TRBJ2-5, is EAGVAQSPRYKIIEKRQSVAFWCNPISGHATLYWYQQILGQGPKLLIQFQNNGVVDDSQLPKDRFSAERLKGVDSTLKIQPAKLEDSAVYLCASSPGTGAQETQYFGPGTRLLVL.

The chain uses TRBV19 and TRBJ2-3; a weak D match, TRBD1 (5 bases). V lost 6 bases to trimming and J lost 5 bases, with 9 bases between them. This CDR3 is built from 12 residues. CDR1 is LNHDA, CDR2 SQIVND, per germline (reference sequence). The CDR3 bases are TGTGCCAGTAGAACAGGCATAGATACGCAGTATTTT. It is translated as CASRTGIDTQYF.

A single count supports this clone. A read error may produce the germline difference seen at one junction end. The rearrangement links TRBV7-7 to TRBJ2-3; D may be TRBD2 (5 bases). There are 13 residues in the CDR3. CDR1 is SSHAT, CDR2 FNYEAQ, per germline (reference sequence). The CDR3 nucleotides read TGTGCTAGCAGCTTGCAGGTGGCTAGCACGCAGTATTTT. This gives the protein CASSLQVASTQYF. Based on the CDR3 plus reference TRBV7-7 and TRBJ2-3, the full variable domain is GAGVSQSPRYKVTKRGQDVTLRCDPISSHATLYWYQQALGQGPEFLTYFNYEAQPDKSGLPSDRFSAERPEGSISTLTIQRTEQRDSAMYRCASSLQVASTQYFGPGTRLTVL.

The genes are TRBV11-2 and TRBJ2-5; 10 nucleotides line up with TRBD2. Germline CDR1 is SGHAT and CDR2 is FQNNGV. This CDR3 has 14 residues. The V and J ends lost 3 bases and 4 bases, in that order; junction bases with no gene match: 2. The CDR3 protein is CASSLLAGVETQYF. Here the CDR3 DNA reads TGTGCCAGCAGCTTGCTAGCGGGAGTAGAGACCCAGTACTTC. The whole variable domain, filled in from reference TRBV11-2 and TRBJ2-5, reads EAGVAQSPRYKIIEKRQSVAFWCNPISGHATLYWYQQILGQGPKLLIQFQNNGVVDDSQLPKDRFSAERLKGVDSTLKIQPAKLEDSAVYLCASSLLAGVETQYFGPGTRLLVL.

This clone has more than one count but fewer than ten. The chain combines TRBV7-6 with TRBJ2-1, with TRBD2 matching 9 bases. This CDR3 is built from 16 residues. J was trimmed by 3 bases and V by 5 bases; bases with no gene match: 8. Germline V gives CDR1 SGHVS, CDR2 FNYEAQ. The CDR3 sequence: CASSPGATSGYNEQFF. CDR3 DNA: TGTGCCAGCAGCCCCGGGGCGACTAGCGGCTACAATGAGCAGTTCTTC.

On this clone itself: Its ends do not fully match the called genes, so a read error is possible. The chain recombines TRBV19 with TRBJ2-6; possibly TRBD1 for D (5 bases). Germline V gene sequence: CDR1 LNHDA, CDR2 SQIVND (reference sequence). The length of the CDR3 is 15 residues. Written as DNA, the CDR3 is TGTGCCAGTAGTCTAGACAGCTCTGGGGCCAACGTCCTGACTTTC. Its translation: CASSLDSSGANVLTF.

This clone was seen only once. The CDR3 sequence: CASSRTDGTSYEQFF. CDR3 DNA: TGTGCCAGCTCCCGCACCGATGGGACTAGCTATGAGCAGTTCTTC. J is TRBJ2-1 and V is TRBV18; 9 bases map to TRBD2. CDR1 and CDR2 from the germline V gene are KGHSH and LQKENI. V trimming: 6 bases; J trimming: 8 bases; junction bases outside the gene matches: 11. This CDR3 contains 15 residues.

J is TRBJ2-7 and V is TRBV7-8; 7 positions match TRBD1. This CDR3 has 13 residues. From germline, CDR1 is SGHVS and CDR2 FQNEAQ. V shed 5 bases and J 7 bases; nucleotides not matched to a gene: 8. CDR3 sequence reads: CASSDRQGREQYF. In nucleotides, the CDR3 is TGTGCCAGCAGCGATCGACAGGGACGAGAGCAGTACTTC.

This clone appeared a few times. The same CDR3 is also encoded by other DNA sequences in this sample. The chain combines TRBV21-1 with TRBJ1-2; the table names TRBD1, a call not compared with the DNA. TRBV21-1 is marked as a pseudogene. This CDR3 region has 18 residues. The CDR3 DNA sequence: TGTGCCAGCAGCTCCCCCTTATCGCCAGGGACAGGGCCCTATGGCTACACCTTC. As protein: CASSSPLSPGTGPYGYTF.

The chain combines TRBV7-2 with TRBJ2-3, with 8 bases matching TRBD2. Germline values: CDR1 SGHTA, CDR2 FQGNSA. The trim removed 1 base at V and 5 bases at J, leaving 2 bases unmatched. The CDR3 sequence is 14 residues long. The DNA for the CDR3 is TGTGCCAGCAGCTTAGGTCTAGCGGGAGATACGCAGTATTTT. Encoded protein: CASSLGLAGDTQYF.

The chain uses TRBV7-6 and TRBJ2-7, with 8 positions matching TRBD1. V lost 1 base to trimming and J lost 3 bases; unmatched junction nucleotides: 2. Per germline, CDR1 SGHVS and CDR2 FNYEAQ. The CDR3 contains 14 residues. The CDR3 DNA reads as TGTGCCAGCAGCTTAGTTGGACAGGGCTACGAGCAGTACTTC. Its translation is CASSLVGQGYEQYF.

The CDR3 protein is CASSQERAFTDTQYF. Here the CDR3 DNA reads TGTGCCAGCAGCCAAGAACGAGCGTTCACAGATACGCAGTATTTT. The chain employs TRBV4-2 and TRBJ2-3, with D uncertain. With 0 bases removed from V and 2 bases from J, the gap between germline ends came to 9 bases. This CDR3 spans 15 amino acids. Per germline, CDR1 LGHNA and CDR2 YNFKEQ.

V gene TRBV28 combines with J gene TRBJ2-7; a possible D gene is TRBD1 (6 bases). The CDR3 is 13 amino acids. Germline-derived CDR1 and CDR2 are MDHEN and SYDVKM. V lost 8 bases, J lost 0 bases, and 11 bases lay in between. For the CDR3, the DNA is TGTGCCAGCTTACAGGGCCCCTCCTACGAGCAGTACTTC. Protein sequence: CASLQGPSYEQYF.

The V call is TRBV30, the J call TRBJ1-4; 7 nucleotides agree with TRBD1. This CDR3 spans 15 amino acids. Germline CDR1 GTSNPN, CDR2 SVGIG (reference sequence). Unmatched junction bases numbered 7, after V lost 2 bases and J lost 4 bases. CDR3 loop: CAWSSGQFDNEKLFF. The CDR3 DNA reads TGTGCCTGGAGTTCGGGACAGTTCGATAATGAAAAACTGTTTTTT.

This clone came up once. The V gene is TRBV5-1, the J gene TRBJ2-2; 14 bases agree with TRBD2. The CDR3 is 15 residues long. Germline assignment: CDR1 SGHRS and CDR2 YFSETQ. After removal of 6 bases from V and 7 bases from J, the junction contained 5 bases not matched to a gene. The CDR3 sequence: CASKGLAGVGGELFF. The DNA for the CDR3 is TGCGCCAGCAAGGGACTAGCGGGAGTTGGCGGGGAGCTGTTTTTT.

The chain couples TRBV5-6 to TRBJ2-3; tentative D call: TRBD2 (5 bases). Between the trimmed V and J ends, which lost 4 bases and 6 bases, there was a span of 18 bases. From germline, CDR1 is SGHDT and CDR2 YYEEEE. The CDR3 sequence is 15 residues long. In DNA, the CDR3 is TGTGCCAGCAGCGGGTTCCGGGGAACCAGGGATACGCAGTATTTT. This translates into CASSGFRGTRDTQYF.

In its sample, this clone was seen a few times. V usage is TRBV18 and J usage is TRBJ2-6; D ambiguous. The CDR3 is 15 amino acids. CDR1 and CDR2 from the germline V gene are KGHSH and LQKENI. V was shortened by 8 bases and J by 0 bases, with 11 bases between the two germline ends. The CDR3 protein is CASAGTGSGANVLTF. The CDR3 DNA follows: TGTGCCAGCGCCGGAACGGGCTCTGGGGCCAACGTCCTGACTTTC.

The V gene is TRBV25-1, the J gene TRBJ1-1; 8 bases align to TRBD1. This CDR3 region has 16 residues. Germline V gene data show CDR1 as MGHDK and CDR2 as SYGVNS. With 4 bases clipped from V and 1 base from J, the junction kept 8 bases outside the gene matches. This CDR3 reads CASSVLQGDRNTEAFF. Written as DNA, the CDR3 is TGTGCCAGCAGTGTCCTACAGGGGGATAGGAACACTGAAGCTTTCTTT.

This chain connects TRBV7-2 to TRBJ2-3; TRBD2 aligns across 13 bases. V trimming: 4 bases; J trimming: 10 bases; junction bases outside the gene matches: 5. CDR3 length: 14 residues. CDR1 is SGHTA and CDR2 is FQGNSA in the germline V gene. CDR3 nucleotides: TGTGCCAGCAGCTCAGGACTAGCGGGGGCTCCGCAGTATTTT. Encoded protein: CASSSGLAGAPQYF. Looking up the rest from reference TRBV7-2 and TRBJ2-3 gives the full variable domain: GAGVSQSPSNKVTEKGKDVELRCDPISGHTALYWYRQSLGQGLEFLIYFQGNSAPDKSGLPSDRFSAERTGGSVSTLTIQRTQQEDSAVYLCASSSGLAGAPQYFGPGTRLTVL.

The chain links TRBV2 to TRBJ2-5, with D possibly being TRBD1 (6 bases). Germline CDR1 reads SNHLY; CDR2 reads FYNNEI. This CDR3 comprises 14 residues. V lost 3 bases to trimming and J lost 3 bases, with 11 bases between them. Here the CDR3 DNA reads TGTGCCAGCAGTGACACGGGACAAAAAGAGACCCAGTACTTC. Protein sequence: CASSDTGQKETQYF.

A few counts support this clone. The genes are TRBV6-6 and TRBJ1-1; D is undetermined. Between the trimmed V and J ends, which lost 6 bases and 6 bases, there was a span of 17 bases. CDR1 and CDR2 from the germline V gene are MNHNY and SVGAGI (reference sequence). This CDR3 has 14 residues. The CDR3 DNA reads TGTGCCAGCAGATTGGGTGGGCGTGGCGCTGAAGCTTTCTTT. Amino acids: CASRLGGRGAEAFF.

The genes are TRBV9 and TRBJ2-5; 9 bases match TRBD2. The CDR3 totals 15 residues. Losses at the gene ends were 4 bases for V and 5 bases for J; bases not matched to a gene: 9. The germline V gene has CDR1 SGDLS and CDR2 YYNGEE. The CDR3 protein is CASSPGGGAGETQYF. CDR3 nucleotides: TGTGCCAGCAGCCCAGGCGGGGGGGCCGGTGAGACCCAGTACTTC.

This sequence joins TRBV10-3 and TRBJ2-1, with a possible D match to TRBD2 (6 bases). CDR1 and CDR2 from the germline V gene are ENHRY and SYGVKD. The CDR3 totals 14 residues. Trimming shortened V by 4 bases and J by 9 bases, and 16 bases separated the two germline ends. The CDR3 DNA sequence: TGTGCCATCAGTGCCGAGACCATTAGCGGTGAGCAGTTCTTC. It codes for CAISAETISGEQFF.

V is TRBV9 and J is TRBJ1-2; D unresolved. The V end was cut by 0 bases, the J end by 6 bases, with 15 bases between. The CDR3 is 15 residues long. Per the germline V gene, CDR1 is SGDLS and CDR2 is YYNGEE. The CDR3 DNA follows: TGTGCCAGCAGCGTAGCTACGGACTTTCAGGATGGCTACACCTTC. It translates to CASSVATDFQDGYTF.